These 2 T cell receptor beta chains share one sample of origin, sequenced in a study of blood T cell repertoires in COVID-19. Some clones are missing from TCRdb's copy, which holds only in-frame ones; the method was immunoSEQ multiplex PCR. The sample consists of 250,000 or so clones, 80% to 90% of them appearing once. The source material was PBMCs or T cells enriched from blood (not recorded which). These receptors all stem from a woman aged 45-59 years who had been exposed to COVID-19.

V is TRBV2 and J is TRBJ1-5; TRBD1 matches at 8 bases. The CDR3 extends over 13 amino acids. The J segment lost 7 bases and the V segment lost 6 bases, leaving 5 bases of the junction unmatched. The germline gives CDR1 SNHLY, CDR2 FYNNEI. In DNA form, the CDR3 reads TGTGCCAGCAGAGGACAGGGAAGCCAGCCCCAGCATTTT. As protein: CASRGQGSQPQHF.

V is TRBV29-1 and J is TRBJ2-5; 7 bases agree with TRBD1. This CDR3 contains 13 residues. With 6 bases clipped from V and 5 bases from J, the junction kept 9 bases outside the gene matches. CDR1 and CDR2 (germline): SQVTM, ANQGSEA. The CDR3 sequence: CSVSTGSRETQYF. DNA for the CDR3: TGCAGCGTGTCGACAGGGAGCCGGGAGACCCAGTACTTC.